This T cell receptor beta chain was sequenced during a study of response to subunit inactivated influenza vaccine (dated by TCRdb to the late 2010s). Notes on the research overall: Deep quantitative profiling of the T cell receptor repertoire was used in the study to follow responses to a trivalent subunit inactivated influenza vaccine. What the study reported, not specific to this receptor: According to the authors, only a limited number of new T cells may be recruited by each seasonal influenza vaccination.

The protocol used for the library was RT-PCR. Sequencing was performed on an Illumina HiSeq 2500. TCRdb reanalyzed the raw reads on its own, using fastp at Q25 for trimming and MiXCR for clone calling, and kept in-frame beta chains. All rows with the same CDR3 protein become a single entry with the most common DNA and genes. This sample has approximately 730,000 distinct CDR3 sequences in its table, and roughly 14% of those were observed once. The top ten hold around 7.3% of the sample. The germline V gene (reference sequence) sets CDR1 to MNHEY and CDR2 to SMNVEV. Trimming takes 5 bases off V and 6 bases off J; junction bases not matched to a gene: 11. The CDR3 contains 15 residues, cysteine and phenylalanine counted. Only the CDR3 DNA stays, 45 bases, in frame from base 1. As to this clonotype: Its antigen remains unidentified. No qualities accompany the bases; no much larger clone lies one base away.

The clonotype was recovered from a man aged 45-60 years who received an inactivated influenza vaccine. Donor details come from another sample of the same person, matched by shared clones. This sequence uses TRBV27 and TRBJ2-7; TRBD1 fits 9 bases in the junction. Here the sequenced sample was PBMCs from blood, taken 14 to 15 days before vaccination. The CDR3 loop reads CASSARGQGSAEQYF. The nucleotide sequence is TGTGCCAGCAGTGCACGGGGACAGGGAAGCGCCGAGCAGTACTTC.